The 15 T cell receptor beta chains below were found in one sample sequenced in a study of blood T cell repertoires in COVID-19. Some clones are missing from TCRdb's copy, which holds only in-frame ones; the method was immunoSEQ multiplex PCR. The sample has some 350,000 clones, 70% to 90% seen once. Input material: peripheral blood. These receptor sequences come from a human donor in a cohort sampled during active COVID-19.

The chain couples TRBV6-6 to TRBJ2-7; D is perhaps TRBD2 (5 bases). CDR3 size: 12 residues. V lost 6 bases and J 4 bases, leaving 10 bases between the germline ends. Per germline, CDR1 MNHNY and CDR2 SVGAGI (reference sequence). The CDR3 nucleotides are TGTGCCAGCAGGACTACAACTTACGAGCAGTACTTC. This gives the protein CASRTTTYEQYF.

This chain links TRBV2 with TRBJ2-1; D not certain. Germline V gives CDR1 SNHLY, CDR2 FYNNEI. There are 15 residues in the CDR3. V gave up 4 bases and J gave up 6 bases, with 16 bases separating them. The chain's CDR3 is CASSASSENPNEQFF. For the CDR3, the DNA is TGTGCCAGCAGTGCGTCTAGTGAAAACCCCAATGAGCAGTTCTTC. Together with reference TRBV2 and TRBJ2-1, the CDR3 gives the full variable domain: EPEVTQTPSHQVTQMGQEVILRCVPISNHLYFYWYRQILGQKVEFLVSFYNNEISEKSEIFDDQFSVERPDGSNFTLKIRSTKLEDSAMYFCASSASSENPNEQFFGPGTRLTVL.

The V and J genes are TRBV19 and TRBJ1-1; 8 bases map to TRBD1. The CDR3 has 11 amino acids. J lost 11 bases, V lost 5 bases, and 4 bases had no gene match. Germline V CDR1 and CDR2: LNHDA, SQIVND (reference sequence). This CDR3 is CASSVGQVAFF. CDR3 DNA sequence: TGTGCCAGTAGTGTGGGACAGGTGGCTTTCTTT.

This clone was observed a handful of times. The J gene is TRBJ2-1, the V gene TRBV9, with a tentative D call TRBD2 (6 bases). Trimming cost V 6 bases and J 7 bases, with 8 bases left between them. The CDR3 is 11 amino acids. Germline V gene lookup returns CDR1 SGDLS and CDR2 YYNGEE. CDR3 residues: CASIGGNEQFF. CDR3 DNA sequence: TGTGCCAGCATCGGGGGAAATGAGCAGTTCTTC.

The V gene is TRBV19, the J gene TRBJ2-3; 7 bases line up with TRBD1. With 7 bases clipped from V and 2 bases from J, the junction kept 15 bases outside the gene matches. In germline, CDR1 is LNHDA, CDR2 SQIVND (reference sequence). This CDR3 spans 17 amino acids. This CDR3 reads CASNWGKTGRSTDTQYF. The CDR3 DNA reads TGTGCCAGTAACTGGGGGAAGACAGGGCGGTCCACAGATACGCAGTATTTT.

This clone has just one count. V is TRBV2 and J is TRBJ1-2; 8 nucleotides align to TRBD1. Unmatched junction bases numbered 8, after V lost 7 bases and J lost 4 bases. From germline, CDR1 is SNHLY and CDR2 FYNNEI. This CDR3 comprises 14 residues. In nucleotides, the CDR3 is TGTGCCAGCACGGGGGACAGGTTCACCTATGGCTACACCTTC. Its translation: CASTGDRFTYGYTF.

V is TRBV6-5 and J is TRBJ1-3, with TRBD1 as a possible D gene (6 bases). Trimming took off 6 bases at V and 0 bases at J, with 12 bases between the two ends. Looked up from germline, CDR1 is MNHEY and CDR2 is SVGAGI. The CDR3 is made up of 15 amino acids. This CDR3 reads CASRKDRSSGNTIYF. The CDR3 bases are TGTGCCAGCAGGAAGGACAGATCCTCTGGAAACACCATATATTTT.

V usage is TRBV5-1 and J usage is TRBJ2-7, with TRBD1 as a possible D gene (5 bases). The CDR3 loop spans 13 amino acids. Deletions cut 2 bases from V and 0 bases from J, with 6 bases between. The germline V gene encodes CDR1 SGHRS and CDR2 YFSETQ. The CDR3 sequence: CASSFGASYEQYF. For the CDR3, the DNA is TGCGCCAGCAGCTTTGGGGCCTCCTACGAGCAGTACTTC.

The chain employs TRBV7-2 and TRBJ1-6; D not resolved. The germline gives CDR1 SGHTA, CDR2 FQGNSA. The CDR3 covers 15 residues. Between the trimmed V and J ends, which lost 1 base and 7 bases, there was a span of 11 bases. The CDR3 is CASSLGVPRNSPLHF. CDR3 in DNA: TGTGCCAGCAGCTTAGGTGTCCCACGGAATTCACCCCTCCACTTT.

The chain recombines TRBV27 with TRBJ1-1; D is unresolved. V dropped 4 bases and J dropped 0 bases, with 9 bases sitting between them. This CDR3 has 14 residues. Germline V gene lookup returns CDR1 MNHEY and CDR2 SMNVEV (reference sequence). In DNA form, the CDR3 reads TGTGCCAGCAGTTCAACGGTTTTGAACACTGAAGCTTTCTTT. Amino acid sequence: CASSSTVLNTEAFF.

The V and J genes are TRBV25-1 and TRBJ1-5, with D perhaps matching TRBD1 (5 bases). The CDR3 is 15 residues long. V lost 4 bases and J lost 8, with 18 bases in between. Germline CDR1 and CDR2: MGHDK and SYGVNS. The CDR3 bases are TGTGCCAGCAGTGGGAGGGGCGTAGGTTCCGAGCCCCAGCATTTT. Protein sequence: CASSGRGVGSEPQHF.

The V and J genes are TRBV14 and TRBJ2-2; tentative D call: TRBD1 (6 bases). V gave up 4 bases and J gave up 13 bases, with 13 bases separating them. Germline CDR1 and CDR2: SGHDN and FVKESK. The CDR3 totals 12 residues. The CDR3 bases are TGTGCCAGCAGCCGAGGGACACTAGGGCTGTTTTTT. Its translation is CASSRGTLGLFF.

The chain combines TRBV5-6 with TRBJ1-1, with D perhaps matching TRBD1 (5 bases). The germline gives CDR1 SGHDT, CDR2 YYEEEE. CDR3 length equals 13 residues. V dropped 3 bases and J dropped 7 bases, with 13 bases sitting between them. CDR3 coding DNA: TGTGCCAGCAGCTGGGGGAGGGTTATTGAAGCTTTCTTT. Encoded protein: CASSWGRVIEAFF.

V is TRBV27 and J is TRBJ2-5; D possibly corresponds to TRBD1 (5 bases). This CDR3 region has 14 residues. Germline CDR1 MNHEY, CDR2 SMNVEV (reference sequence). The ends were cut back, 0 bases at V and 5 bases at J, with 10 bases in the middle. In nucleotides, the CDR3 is TGTGCCAGCAGTTTATCCCACAGGATTGAGACCCAGTACTTC. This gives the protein CASSLSHRIETQYF.

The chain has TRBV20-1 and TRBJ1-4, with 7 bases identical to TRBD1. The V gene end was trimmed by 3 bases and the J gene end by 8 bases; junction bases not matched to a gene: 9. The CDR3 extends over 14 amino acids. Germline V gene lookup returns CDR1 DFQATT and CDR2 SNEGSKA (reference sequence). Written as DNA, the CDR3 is TGCAGTGCTAGTTTTGACAGGGTAGGAGAAAAACTGTTTTTT. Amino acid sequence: CSASFDRVGEKLFF.